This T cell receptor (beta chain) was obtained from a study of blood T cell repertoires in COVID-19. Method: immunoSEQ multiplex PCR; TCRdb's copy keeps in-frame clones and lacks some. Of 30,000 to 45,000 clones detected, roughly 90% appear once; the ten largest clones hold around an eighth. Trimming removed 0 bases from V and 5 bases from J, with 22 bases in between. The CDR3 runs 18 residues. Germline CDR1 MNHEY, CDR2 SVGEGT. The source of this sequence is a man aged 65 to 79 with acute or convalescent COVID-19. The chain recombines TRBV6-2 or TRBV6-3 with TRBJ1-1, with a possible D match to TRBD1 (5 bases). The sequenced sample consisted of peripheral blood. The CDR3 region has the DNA TGTGCCAGCAGTTACTCGTCGATCGCAGGGTTAATAGGGACTGAAGCTTTCTTT. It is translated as CASSYSSIAGLIGTEAFF.